Listed here are 9 T cell receptor beta chains from one sample, sequenced in a study of blood T cells in healthy people across ages. Primers used in a second PCR of roughly 7 to 12 cycles were a sample-barcoded 5' primer and a J-beta primer mix. Each CDR3 protein is one row after TCRdb ran MiXCR on the 5' RACE reads. Seen here are some 1,500,000 distinct CDR3 sequences, roughly two fifths observed once, and the top ten hold about 4%. The sequencing input was blood. The receptors derive from a woman under 30 in good health.

The chain is built from TRBV4-2 and TRBJ2-1; D not resolved. The V and J ends lost 1 base and 0 bases respectively, with 13 bases between them. CDR1 is LGHNA, CDR2 YNFKEQ, per germline. The CDR3 length is 17 residues. CDR3 in DNA: TGTGCCAGCAGCCAAGCTATAGGCGGCTTCTCCTACAATGAGCAGTTCTTC. Protein sequence: CASSQAIGGFSYNEQFF.

The V and J genes are TRBV27 and TRBJ1-4, with D uncertain. Germline V gene lookup returns CDR1 MNHEY and CDR2 SMNVEV (reference sequence). The CDR3 has 13 residues. V gave up 6 bases and J gave up 8 bases, with 13 bases separating them. Here the CDR3 DNA reads TGTGCCAGCAGGGCAGCTGGAGGGGAAAAACTGTTTTTT. Its protein product is CASRAAGGEKLFF.

This clonotype was seen more than once but under ten times. V is TRBV5-1 and J is TRBJ1-1, with D unresolved. Germline V gene sequence: CDR1 SGHRS, CDR2 YFSETQ. V lost 1 base, J lost 5 bases, and 12 bases lay in between. The CDR3 covers 14 residues. Here the CDR3 reads CASSLSPRWTEAFF. Here the CDR3 DNA reads TGCGCCAGCAGCTTGTCCCCTAGGTGGACTGAAGCTTTCTTT.

The J gene is TRBJ2-1, the V gene TRBV20-1; TRBD2 matches 7 bases. Germline CDR1 is DFQATT and CDR2 is SNEGSKA (reference sequence). Losses at the gene ends were 3 bases for V and 5 bases for J; bases not matched to a gene: 10. The CDR3 length is 15 residues. The CDR3 bases are TGCAGTGCTAGCGGGAAAGCGGGACTTAACAATGAGCAGTTCTTC. Its translation is CSASGKAGLNNEQFF.

The chain recombines TRBV5-5 with TRBJ1-5; D possibly corresponds to TRBD1 (6 bases). The CDR3 runs 15 residues. Germline loops: CDR1 SGHKS, CDR2 YYEKEE (reference sequence). V lost 1 base, J lost 3 bases, and 11 bases lay in between. Here the CDR3 reads CASSLTVGANQPQHF. CDR3 bases: TGTGCCAGCAGCTTGACCGTGGGGGCCAATCAGCCCCAGCATTTT.

This chain joins TRBV3-1 and TRBJ2-1, with D perhaps matching TRBD1 (6 bases). Trimming left V 5 bases short and J 10 bases short, with 24 bases between. This CDR3 has 16 residues. The germline gives CDR1 LGHDT, CDR2 YNNKEL (reference sequence). The CDR3 loop is CASSASRTVKVREQFF. In nucleotides, the CDR3 is TGTGCCAGCAGCGCCTCGCGGACAGTGAAGGTTAGGGAGCAGTTCTTC.

Notes on this clonotype: One junction end does not reproduce the germline sequence, and a read error may be involved. CDR3 nucleotides: TGCAGTGCGGCCCCAGCGGGGTACTACGAGCAGCACTTC. It specifies CSAAPAGYYEQHF. V gene TRBV20-1 combines with J gene TRBJ2-7; 7 positions match TRBD2. The V gene's germline CDR1 is DFQATT and CDR2 SNEGSKA (reference sequence). The CDR3 contains 13 residues.

Only a few counts were recorded for this clonotype. This chain joins TRBV6-2 or TRBV6-3 and TRBJ1-2, with D possibly TRBD1 on 5 matching bases. Per the germline V gene, CDR1 is MNHEY and CDR2 is SVGEGT. The CDR3 totals 10 residues. With 6 bases removed from V and 7 bases from J, the gap between germline ends came to 6 bases. The CDR3: CASRGVGYTF. As DNA, the CDR3 is TGTGCCAGCAGAGGGGTTGGCTACACCTTC.

The count of this clonotype is one. Since no conserved phenylalanine or tryptophan closes the CDR3, a read error is the likely cause. The chain links TRBV5-1 to TRBJ1-2; TRBD1 aligns across 7 bases. The CDR3 loop spans 13 amino acids. J lost 6 bases, V lost 0 bases, and 2 bases had no gene match. Looked up from germline, CDR1 is SGHRS and CDR2 is YFSETQ. The CDR3: CASSLGTGHGYTL. CDR3 sequence (DNA): TGCGCCAGCAGCTTGGGGACAGGCCATGGCTACACCTTA.